The 13 T cell receptor beta chains listed next were all sequenced from one sample in a study of identifying expanded T cells in peripheral blood. Clones were sequenced by immunoSEQ multiplex PCR, and TCRdb holds only the in-frame ones, with some missing. The sample records some 75,000 clones, almost 90% being singletons. Sequences were obtained from blood. Receptors originate from a person aged 18 to 69 in good health.

V usage is TRBV5-6 and J usage is TRBJ2-6; D gene uncertain. The CDR3 extends over 13 amino acids. Germline CDR1 SGHDT, CDR2 YYEEEE. With 9 bases removed from V and 0 bases from J, the gap between germline ends came to 7 bases. CDR3 nucleotides: TGTGCCACGTACCCCTCTGGGGCCAACGTCCTGACTTTC. Translation: CATYPSGANVLTF.

The chain has TRBV10-1 and TRBJ1-6, with 7 bases that match TRBD1. Germline V gene data show CDR1 as WNHNN and CDR2 as SYGVQD (reference sequence). V trimming: 10 bases; J trimming: 7 bases; junction bases outside the gene matches: 10. There are 14 residues in the CDR3. The DNA of the CDR3 is TGCGCCATACGGACCGGGACAGAGAATTCACCCCTCCACTTT. Protein product: CAIRTGTENSPLHF.

The chain links TRBV20-1 to TRBJ1-2, with D tentatively TRBD1 (5 bases). Trimming stripped 5 bases from V and 13 bases from J, with 17 bases between. CDR3 length equals 11 residues. CDR1 is DFQATT, CDR2 SNEGSKA, per germline (reference sequence). The CDR3 sequence is CSARWGGTCTF. The CDR3, as DNA: TGCAGTGCTCGCTGGGGGGGTACATGCACCTTC.

This chain links TRBV7-2 with TRBJ2-3; tentatively, D is TRBD2 (5 bases). Germline loops: CDR1 SGHTA, CDR2 FQGNSA. CDR3 size: 13 residues. Trimming took off 5 bases at V and 8 bases at J, with 14 bases between the two ends. In DNA, the CDR3 is TGTGCCAGCAGCCTCGCGGCTAGCACTACGCAGTATTTT. Amino acids: CASSLAASTTQYF.

The chain joins TRBV11-3 to TRBJ2-7; no reliable D call. This CDR3 contains 11 residues. CDR1 and CDR2 from the germline V gene are SGHNT and YENEEA. With 5 bases removed from V and 6 bases from J, the gap between germline ends came to 8 bases. DNA of the CDR3: TGTGCCAGCAGCCTCTTAGCCGAGCAGTACTTC. Its translation: CASSLLAEQYF.

The chain recombines TRBV4-3 with TRBJ1-1, with unresolved D. Germline CDR1 LGHNA, CDR2 YSLEER. Trimming stripped 5 bases from V and 3 bases from J, with 7 bases between. CDR3 length: 12 residues. CDR3 bases: TGCGCCAGCAGCTTTGGGGACACTGAAGCTTTCTTT. Translation gives CASSFGDTEAFF.

In DNA form, the CDR3 reads TGTGCCAGTAGTAGGGCCCCGACTGAAGCTTTCTTT. This codes for CASSRAPTEAFF. The chain is built from TRBV19 and TRBJ1-1; D ambiguous. Trimming took 4 bases from V and 5 from J, leaving 8 bases between them. In germline, CDR1 is LNHDA, CDR2 SQIVND (reference sequence). The CDR3 length is 12 residues.

This clone was observed once. At one end the junction does not follow the germline gene, possibly because of a read error. This chain joins TRBV29-1 and TRBJ2-1, with 10 bases lining up with TRBD1. The CDR3 has 13 amino acids. CDR1 and CDR2 from the germline V gene are SQVTM and ANQGSEA. The CDR3 DNA is TGCAGCGGGGGACAGGGGATCGGCAATAAGCAGTTCTTC. Translating it yields CSGGQGIGNKQFF.

The chain recombines TRBV29-1 with TRBJ1-4, with TRBD1 as a possible D gene (5 bases). CDR1 is SQVTM, CDR2 ANQGSEA, per germline. Trimming cost V 4 bases and J 8 bases, with 14 bases left between them. This CDR3 region has 13 residues. Here the CDR3 reads CSVGSGEGEKLFF. The CDR3 DNA sequence: TGCAGCGTTGGCTCGGGGGAAGGCGAAAAACTGTTTTTT.

The chain links TRBV7-6 to TRBJ2-7; a possible D gene is TRBD2 (5 bases). The germline CDR1 and CDR2 sequences are SGHVS and FNYEAQ. V lost 2 bases, J lost 5 bases, and 7 bases lay in between. This CDR3 spans 12 amino acids. The CDR3 sequence: CASSLMEDEQYF. The CDR3 region has the DNA TGTGCCAGCAGCTTAATGGAGGACGAGCAGTACTTC.

Only one count was recorded for this clone. The gene calls are TRBV7-8 and TRBJ2-7, with 9 bases identical to TRBD1. Germline V lookup: CDR1 SGHVS, CDR2 FQNEAQ. There are 19 residues in the CDR3. J gave up 2 bases and V 1 base, and 15 bases lay outside the gene matches. Here the CDR3 DNA reads TGTGCCAGCAGCTTAGGACCTCCCCCAGGACAGGGGCGCCCCTACGAGCAGTACTTC. Protein product: CASSLGPPPGQGRPYEQYF.

The chain uses TRBV10-1 and TRBJ2-3; D uncertain. V was clipped by 3 bases and J by 3 bases, with 7 bases between them. The CDR3 runs 13 residues. Germline values: CDR1 WNHNN, CDR2 SYGVQD (reference sequence). The CDR3 here is CASSEDGTDTQYF. As DNA, the CDR3 is TGCGCCAGCAGTGAAGACGGTACAGATACGCAGTATTTT.

The V gene is TRBV7-2, the J gene TRBJ1-6; 8 bases map to TRBD1. V shed 5 bases and J 0 bases; nucleotides not matched to a gene: 6. The CDR3 length is 17 residues. The germline V gene encodes CDR1 SGHTA and CDR2 FQGNSA. DNA of the CDR3: TGTGCCAGCAGCCGCTGGACAGGGAACTCCTATAATTCACCCCTCCACTTT. It specifies CASSRWTGNSYNSPLHF.